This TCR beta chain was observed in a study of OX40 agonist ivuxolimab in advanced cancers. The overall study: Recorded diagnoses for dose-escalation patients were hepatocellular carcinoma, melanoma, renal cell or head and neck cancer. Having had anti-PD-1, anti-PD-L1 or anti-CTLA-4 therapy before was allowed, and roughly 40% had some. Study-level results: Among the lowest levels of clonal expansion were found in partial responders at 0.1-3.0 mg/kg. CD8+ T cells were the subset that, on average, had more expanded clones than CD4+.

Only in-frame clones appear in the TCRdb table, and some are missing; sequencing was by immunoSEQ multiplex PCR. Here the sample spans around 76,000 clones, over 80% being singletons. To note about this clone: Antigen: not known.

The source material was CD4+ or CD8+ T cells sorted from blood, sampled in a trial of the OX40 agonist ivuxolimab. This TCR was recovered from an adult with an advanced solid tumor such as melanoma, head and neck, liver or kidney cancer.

CDR3 residues: CASSLVYRGDYGYTF. The CDR3 DNA is TGCGCCAGCAGCTTGGTCTACAGGGGGGACTATGGCTACACCTTC. V gene TRBV5-1 combines with J gene TRBJ1-2, with 8 nucleotides matching TRBD1. The germline gives CDR1 SGHRS, CDR2 YFSETQ. CDR3 length equals 15 residues. Germline trimming cut 0 bases from V and 3 bases from J; bases unmatched to any gene: 4. Together with reference TRBV5-1 and TRBJ1-2, the CDR3 gives the full variable domain: KAGVTQTPRYLIKTRGQQVTLSCSPISGHRSVSWYQQTPGQGLQFLFEYFSETQRNKGNFPGRFSGRQFSNSRSEMNVSTLELGDSALYLCASSLVYRGDYGYTFGSGTRLTVV.